This T cell receptor (beta chain) was captured by sequencing in a study of T cell changes during pregnancy in multiple sclerosis (dated by TCRdb to between 2018 and 2021). In terms of the full investigation: In women with multiple sclerosis, the researchers looked at how the T cell repertoire shifted as pregnancy progressed.

V lost 2 bases and J lost 2 bases; the stretch between them is 10 bases long. The germline V gene (reference sequence) gives CDR1 as SGHKS and CDR2 as YYEKEE. From the cysteine up to the phenylalanine, the CDR3 has a length of 14 residues. Of all the DNA, just the CDR3 is kept, 42 bases in frame from base 1. Comment on this clone: Its antigen is still unknown. It has no much larger one-base neighbor in the sample; base qualities were not kept.

Library construction relied on the immunoSEQ multiplex PCR assay. TCRdb obtained this table from immuneACCESS and retained in-frame rearrangements with V and J assigned. These tables miss some clones; where compared with another copy, unresolved V genes account for less than half of the shortfall, and the remainder is unexplained. This sample comprises under 110,000 clones, 85% to 95% of them detected only once. The ten largest clones capture less than 2% of the sample. The sequence is built from TRBV5-5 and TRBJ1-1, with a weak D call of TRBD1 (5 bases match). This TCR was sampled from a female donor with multiple sclerosis, enrolled in a pregnancy study. The starting material was peripheral blood, obtained after pregnancy. For the CDR3, the sequence is CASSFSGGNTEAFF. The DNA reads as follows: TGTGCCAGCAGCTTTTCCGGGGGAAACACTGAAGCTTTCTTT.